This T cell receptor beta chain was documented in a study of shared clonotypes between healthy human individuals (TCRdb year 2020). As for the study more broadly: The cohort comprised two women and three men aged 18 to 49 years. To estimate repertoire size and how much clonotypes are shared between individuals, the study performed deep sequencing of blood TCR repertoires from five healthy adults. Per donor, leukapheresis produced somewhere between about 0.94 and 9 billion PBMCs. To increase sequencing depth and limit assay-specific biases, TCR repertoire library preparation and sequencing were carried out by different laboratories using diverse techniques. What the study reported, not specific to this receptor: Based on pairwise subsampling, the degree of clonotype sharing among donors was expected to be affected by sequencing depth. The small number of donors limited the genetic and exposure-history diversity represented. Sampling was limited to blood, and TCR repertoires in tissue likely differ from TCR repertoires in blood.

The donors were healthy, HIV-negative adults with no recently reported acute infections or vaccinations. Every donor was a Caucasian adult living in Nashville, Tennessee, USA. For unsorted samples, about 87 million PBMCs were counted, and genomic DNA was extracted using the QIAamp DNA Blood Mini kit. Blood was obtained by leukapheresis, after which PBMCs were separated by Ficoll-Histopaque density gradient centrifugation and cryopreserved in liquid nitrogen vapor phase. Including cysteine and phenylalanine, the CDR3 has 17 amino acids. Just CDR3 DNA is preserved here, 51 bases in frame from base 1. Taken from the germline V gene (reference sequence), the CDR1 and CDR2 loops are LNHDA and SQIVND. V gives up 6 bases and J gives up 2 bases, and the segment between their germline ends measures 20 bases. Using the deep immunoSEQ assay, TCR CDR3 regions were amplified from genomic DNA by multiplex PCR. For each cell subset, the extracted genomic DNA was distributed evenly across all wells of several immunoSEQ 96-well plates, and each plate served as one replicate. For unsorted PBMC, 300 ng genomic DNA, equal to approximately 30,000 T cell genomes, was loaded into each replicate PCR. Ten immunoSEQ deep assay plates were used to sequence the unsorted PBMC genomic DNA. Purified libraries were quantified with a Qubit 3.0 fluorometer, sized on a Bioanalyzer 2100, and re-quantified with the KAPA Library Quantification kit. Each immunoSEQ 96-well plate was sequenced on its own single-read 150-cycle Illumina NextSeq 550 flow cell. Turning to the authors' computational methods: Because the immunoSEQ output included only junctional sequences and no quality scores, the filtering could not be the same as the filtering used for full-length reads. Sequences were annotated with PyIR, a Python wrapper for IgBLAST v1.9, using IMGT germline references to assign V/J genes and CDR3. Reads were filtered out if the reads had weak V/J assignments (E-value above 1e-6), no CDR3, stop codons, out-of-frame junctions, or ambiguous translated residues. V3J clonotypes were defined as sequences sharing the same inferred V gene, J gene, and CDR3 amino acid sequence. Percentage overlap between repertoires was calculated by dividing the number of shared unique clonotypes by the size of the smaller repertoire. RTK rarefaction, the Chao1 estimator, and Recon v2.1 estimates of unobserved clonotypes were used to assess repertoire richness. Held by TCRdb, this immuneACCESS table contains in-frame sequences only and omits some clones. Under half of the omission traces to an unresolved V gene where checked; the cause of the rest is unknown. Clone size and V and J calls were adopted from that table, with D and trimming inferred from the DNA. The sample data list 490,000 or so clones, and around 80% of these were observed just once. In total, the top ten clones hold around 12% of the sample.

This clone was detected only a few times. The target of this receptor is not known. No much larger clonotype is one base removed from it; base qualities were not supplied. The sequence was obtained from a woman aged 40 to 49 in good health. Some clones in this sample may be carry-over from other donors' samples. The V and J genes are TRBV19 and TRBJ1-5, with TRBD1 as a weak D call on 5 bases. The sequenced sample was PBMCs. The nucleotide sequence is TGTGCCAGTAGCACCCCGAGGGCCCGGGGGGGCAATCAGCCCCAGCATTTT. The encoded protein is CASSTPRARGGNQPQHF.